Detailed here is one T cell receptor beta chain. The antigen is unknown. This entry is derived from a study of neoadjuvant anti-PD-1 for oral cavity cancer. Study at large: Patients mostly received three to four biweekly nivolumab doses at 3 mg/kg before surgery. Study findings and constraints: TCR analyses covered only a few patients per response group. Expansion of preexisting intratumoral clones was suggested to aid response.

Some clones are missing from TCRdb's copy, which holds only in-frame ones; the method was immunoSEQ multiplex PCR. The table includes around 37,000 clones, about 36% detected once. Time point of the sample: after neoadjuvant nivolumab, at surgical resection. Patients were newly diagnosed with stage II-IVA oral cavity squamous cell carcinoma without prior systemic or radiation treatment. The ends lost 3 bases at V and 8 bases at J; junction bases unmatched: 10. The germline V gene encodes CDR1 SGHAT and CDR2 FQNNGV. The CDR3 has 16 amino acids. The source is a person aged 40-85 years with oral cavity squamous cell carcinoma. The chain joins TRBV11-2 to TRBJ2-1; the match to TRBD2 covers 10 bases. The sequenced sample was tumor tissue, obtained after nivolumab (anti-PD-1) treatment. The CDR3 bases are TGTGCCAGCAGCTTTTTAGCGGGAGGCCCCGGCTATGAGCAGTTCTTC. Its translation: CASSFLAGGPGYEQFF.